The rows below give T cell receptor beta chains drawn from one sample of a study of T cell repertoires in cytomegalovirus infection. A single record per CDR3 protein comes from TCRdb applying MiXCR to the reads. The table has about 150,000 distinct CDR3 sequences, about a quarter seen once; the top ten hold about a tenth. Sequencing was carried out using PBMCs. The receptors originated from a human donor in good health (CMV status not recorded). Some clones in this sample may be carry-over from other donors' samples. Each CDR3 is given with its conserved first and last residue. Each record gives: clone size, J gene, D gene, V gene, CDR3 DNA, CDR3 protein. The D gene is left open where the match is weak. The size of a clone is reported for some rows only, either as once, few or many, or as a class for expanded clones.

clone size: many; J gene: TRBJ2-3; D gene: TRBD2; V gene: TRBV7-3; CDR3 DNA: TGTGCCAGCAGCTCTAGCGGGGGGCTTGGAGATACGCAGTATTTT; CDR3 protein: CASSSSGGLGDTQYF
clone size: few; J gene: TRBJ1-3; D gene: NA; V gene: TRBV15; CDR3 DNA: TGTGCCACCAGCAGAGCAAAAACTCCTGGAAACACCATATATTTT; CDR3 protein: CATSRAKTPGNTIYF
clone size: NA; J gene: TRBJ2-1; D gene: NA; V gene: TRBV18; CDR3 DNA: TGTGCCAGCTCACCTAATCGACCCGTCCAGCTCTACAATGAGCAGTTCTTC; CDR3 protein: CASSPNRPVQLYNEQFF
clone size: NA; J gene: TRBJ2-1; D gene: TRBD2; V gene: TRBV29-1; CDR3 DNA: TGCAGCAACCGGACTAGCGGGAGAAGATGGCCCTACAATGAGCAGTTCTTC; CDR3 protein: CSNRTSGRRWPYNEQFF
clone size: NA; J gene: TRBJ2-1; D gene: TRBD2; V gene: TRBV6-2/TRBV6-3; CDR3 DNA: TGTGCCAGCAGGGCCGGGGGGGCCTACAATGAGCAGTTCTTC; CDR3 protein: CASRAGGAYNEQFF
clone size: few; J gene: TRBJ1-2; D gene: TRBD1; V gene: TRBV7-9; CDR3 DNA: TGTGCCAGCAGACTAACCGGGACAGGGGGCAACTATGGCTACACCTTC; CDR3 protein: CASRLTGTGGNYGYTF
clone size: many; J gene: TRBJ1-5; D gene: NA; V gene: TRBV7-2; CDR3 DNA: TGTGCCAGCAGCGGACAGCAGGACCAGCCCCAGCATTTT; CDR3 protein: CASSGQQDQPQHF
clone size: few; J gene: TRBJ2-4; D gene: NA; V gene: TRBV20-1; CDR3 DNA: TGCAGTGCTCAGACGGAACTAGCCAAAAACATTCAGTACTTC; CDR3 protein: CSAQTELAKNIQYF
clone size: few; J gene: TRBJ2-7; D gene: NA; V gene: TRBV20-1; CDR3 DNA: TGCAGTGCTAGAGCCCTGGCCTACGAGCAGTACTTC; CDR3 protein: CSARALAYEQYF
clone size: NA; J gene: TRBJ1-2; D gene: NA; V gene: TRBV7-2; CDR3 DNA: TGTGCCAGCAGCTTAGAGGGTACGGGACAACGATTTAGCTACACTTTC; CDR3 protein: CASSLEGTGQRFSYTF
clone size: many; J gene: TRBJ1-5; D gene: NA; V gene: TRBV12-3/TRBV12-4; CDR3 DNA: TGTGCCAGCAGTTTAGCCCAAAATCAGCCCCAGCATTTT; CDR3 protein: CASSLAQNQPQHF
clone size: few; J gene: TRBJ1-1; D gene: NA; V gene: TRBV28; CDR3 DNA: TGTGCCAGCAGTTTCGGGGGGTGGCTGGGGACTGAAGCTTTCTTT; CDR3 protein: CASSFGGWLGTEAFF
clone size: NA; J gene: TRBJ1-1; D gene: TRBD1; V gene: TRBV7-9; CDR3 DNA: TGTGCCAGCACGGACAGGGGAGAAGCTTTCTTT; CDR3 protein: CASTDRGEAFF
clone size: NA; J gene: TRBJ2-1; D gene: NA; V gene: TRBV27; CDR3 DNA: TGTGCCAGCAGTTTAGTTCCTAGCTATGAGCAGTTCTTC; CDR3 protein: CASSLVPSYEQFF
clone size: NA; J gene: TRBJ1-5; D gene: NA; V gene: TRBV24-1; CDR3 DNA: TGTGCCACCAGTGACGGAGGGAGAGGGGGTAATCAGCCCCAGCATTTT; CDR3 protein: CATSDGGRGGNQPQHF
clone size: NA; J gene: TRBJ2-3; D gene: TRBD2; V gene: TRBV20-1; CDR3 DNA: TGCAGTGCAGACTGGGCTAGCGGGAGTAAGGCACCACGAGATACGCAGTATTTT; CDR3 protein: CSADWASGSKAPRDTQYF
clone size: few; J gene: TRBJ1-1; D gene: NA; V gene: TRBV12-3/TRBV12-4; CDR3 DNA: TGTGCCAGCAGTTTAGAAACAGGGTATTCTGAAGCTTTCTTT; CDR3 protein: CASSLETGYSEAFF
clone size: NA; J gene: TRBJ1-1; D gene: NA; V gene: TRBV7-3; CDR3 DNA: TGTGCCAGCGAGCAGGGGAACACTGAAGCTTTCTTT; CDR3 protein: CASEQGNTEAFF
clone size: few; J gene: TRBJ1-1; D gene: TRBD1; V gene: TRBV18; CDR3 DNA: TGTGCCAGCTCACCCTCGACAGGGCTCGACACTGAAGCTTTCTTT; CDR3 protein: CASSPSTGLDTEAFF
clone size: few; J gene: TRBJ2-3; D gene: NA; V gene: TRBV5-6; CDR3 DNA: TGTGCCAGCAGCTTGTGGAGCACAGATACGCAGTATTTT; CDR3 protein: CASSLWSTDTQYF
clone size: NA; J gene: TRBJ1-5; D gene: NA; V gene: TRBV5-8; CDR3 DNA: TGTGCCAGCAGCTTGGCTAGCAATCAGCCCCAGCATTTT; CDR3 protein: CASSLASNQPQHF
clone size: NA; J gene: TRBJ2-2; D gene: NA; V gene: TRBV28; CDR3 DNA: TGTGCCAGCAGTTTGCTAGCCCCCGGGGAGCTGTTTTTT; CDR3 protein: CASSLLAPGELFF
clone size: many; J gene: TRBJ2-1; D gene: NA; V gene: TRBV7-8; CDR3 DNA: TGTGCCAGCACCCACCAAGGAGTAGGGGCCTACAATGAGCAGTTCTTC; CDR3 protein: CASTHQGVGAYNEQFF
clone size: NA; J gene: TRBJ1-2; D gene: NA; V gene: TRBV7-9; CDR3 DNA: TGTGCCAGCAGCTTCTACTCGACGCAAGATGGCTACACCTTC; CDR3 protein: CASSFYSTQDGYTF
clone size: many; J gene: TRBJ1-4; D gene: NA; V gene: TRBV7-2; CDR3 DNA: TGTGCCAGCAGCCCAACGGCAGGAAATGAAAAACTGTTTTTT; CDR3 protein: CASSPTAGNEKLFF
clone size: few; J gene: TRBJ2-6; D gene: NA; V gene: TRBV4-1; CDR3 DNA: TGCGCCAGCAGCCAAGATGGGGGGACTGGGGCCAACGTCCTGACTTTC; CDR3 protein: CASSQDGGTGANVLTF
clone size: once; J gene: TRBJ1-3; D gene: NA; V gene: TRBV20-1; CDR3 DNA: TGCAGTGCTAGAGAGACAGCACTTCGAAACACCATATATTTT; CDR3 protein: CSARETALRNTIYF
clone size: NA; J gene: TRBJ1-1; D gene: NA; V gene: TRBV5-1; CDR3 DNA: TGCGCCAGCAGCTTGTCGGGTGAAGCTTTCTTT; CDR3 protein: CASSLSGEAFF
clone size: NA; J gene: TRBJ2-3; D gene: NA; V gene: TRBV28; CDR3 DNA: TGTGCCAGCAGTTTAGCGGGGTTTGGTACAGATACGCAGTATTTT; CDR3 protein: CASSLAGFGTDTQYF
clone size: NA; J gene: TRBJ1-1; D gene: TRBD1; V gene: TRBV28; CDR3 DNA: TGTGCCAGCAGTTTCGTTGCAGGGGGCAGAACTGAAGCTTTCTTT; CDR3 protein: CASSFVAGGRTEAFF
clone size: NA; J gene: TRBJ1-5; D gene: NA; V gene: TRBV28; CDR3 DNA: TGTGCCAGCAGTGGGGCAGTGAACAATCAGCCCCAGCATTTT; CDR3 protein: CASSGAVNNQPQHF
clone size: NA; J gene: TRBJ1-1; D gene: TRBD1; V gene: TRBV19; CDR3 DNA: TGTGCCAGTATTTTGACAGGGCCCTCTCCTGAAGCTTTCTTT; CDR3 protein: CASILTGPSPEAFF
clone size: few; J gene: TRBJ1-2; D gene: TRBD1; V gene: TRBV7-8; CDR3 DNA: TGTGCCAGCAGCGCCCGGACAGGGGGCTCGGATGGCTACACCTTC; CDR3 protein: CASSARTGGSDGYTF
clone size: few; J gene: TRBJ2-7; D gene: TRBD1; V gene: TRBV7-9; CDR3 DNA: TGTGCCAGGGACGGGACAGGGTTATACGAGCAGTACTTC; CDR3 protein: CARDGTGLYEQYF
clone size: many; J gene: TRBJ2-1; D gene: TRBD2; V gene: TRBV7-2; CDR3 DNA: TGTGCCAGCAGCTTCACGACTAGCGGGAGGGCCGATGAGCAGTTCTTC; CDR3 protein: CASSFTTSGRADEQFF
clone size: many; J gene: TRBJ2-1; D gene: TRBD2; V gene: TRBV11-2; CDR3 DNA: TGTGCCAGCAGATTGACTAGCGGGAACAATGAGCAGTTCTTC; CDR3 protein: CASRLTSGNNEQFF
clone size: NA; J gene: TRBJ1-1; D gene: NA; V gene: TRBV28; CDR3 DNA: TGTGCCAGCAGCCGCCTGAGCGAAAACGCTTTCTTT; CDR3 protein: CASSRLSENAFF
clone size: many; J gene: TRBJ1-1; D gene: NA; V gene: TRBV7-2; CDR3 DNA: TGTGCCAGCAGCTTATCTCTGGTACGCATGAACACTGAAGCTTTCTTT; CDR3 protein: CASSLSLVRMNTEAFF
clone size: many; J gene: TRBJ1-1; D gene: NA; V gene: TRBV7-2; CDR3 DNA: TGTGCCAGCAGCTTTGACCCTTCCTTTGAAGCTTTCTTT; CDR3 protein: CASSFDPSFEAFF
clone size: few; J gene: TRBJ2-3; D gene: TRBD2; V gene: TRBV7-6; CDR3 DNA: TGTGCCAGCAGCCCAAGACTAGCGGGAGGCACAGATACGCAGTATTTT; CDR3 protein: CASSPRLAGGTDTQYF
clone size: NA; J gene: TRBJ2-7; D gene: NA; V gene: TRBV27; CDR3 DNA: TGTGCCAGCAGTTTATCCCGAGGGGGGAGAGGCCACGAGCAGTACTTC; CDR3 protein: CASSLSRGGRGHEQYF
clone size: NA; J gene: TRBJ2-1; D gene: NA; V gene: TRBV5-8; CDR3 DNA: TGTGCCAGCTTCCTGCAGGGGCATGAGCAGTTCTTC; CDR3 protein: CASFLQGHEQFF
clone size: few; J gene: TRBJ2-1; D gene: NA; V gene: TRBV19; CDR3 DNA: TGTGCCAGTAATAATCACAGGGGAGGCAATGAGCAGTTCTTC; CDR3 protein: CASNNHRGGNEQFF
clone size: many; J gene: TRBJ2-3; D gene: TRBD2; V gene: TRBV7-8; CDR3 DNA: TGTGCCAGCAGTTTTCGAGCGGGAGACCAGGGCGATACGCAGTATTTT; CDR3 protein: CASSFRAGDQGDTQYF
clone size: many; J gene: TRBJ2-3; D gene: NA; V gene: TRBV7-2; CDR3 DNA: TGTGCCAGCAGCTTAGTTGGATTTGACGGGGTTAGCACAGATACGCAGTATTTT; CDR3 protein: CASSLVGFDGVSTDTQYF
clone size: many; J gene: TRBJ2-5; D gene: NA; V gene: TRBV7-2; CDR3 DNA: TGTGCCAGCAGCCCCGAAAGGCTTAGCGGAAGATCGGAGACCCAGTACTTC; CDR3 protein: CASSPERLSGRSETQYF
clone size: once; J gene: TRBJ1-2; D gene: TRBD1; V gene: TRBV15; CDR3 DNA: TGTGCCACCAGCTTTGAACAGGGGGTATATGGCTACACCTTC; CDR3 protein: CATSFEQGVYGYTF
clone size: once; J gene: TRBJ2-5; D gene: NA; V gene: TRBV5-6; CDR3 DNA: TGTGCCAGCAGCTTGATCGGACGAGAGACCCAGTACTTC; CDR3 protein: CASSLIGRETQYF
clone size: many; J gene: TRBJ1-5; D gene: NA; V gene: TRBV7-2; CDR3 DNA: TGTGCCAGCAGCGCCCTCACCCGCAGCAATCAGCCCCAGCATTTT; CDR3 protein: CASSALTRSNQPQHF